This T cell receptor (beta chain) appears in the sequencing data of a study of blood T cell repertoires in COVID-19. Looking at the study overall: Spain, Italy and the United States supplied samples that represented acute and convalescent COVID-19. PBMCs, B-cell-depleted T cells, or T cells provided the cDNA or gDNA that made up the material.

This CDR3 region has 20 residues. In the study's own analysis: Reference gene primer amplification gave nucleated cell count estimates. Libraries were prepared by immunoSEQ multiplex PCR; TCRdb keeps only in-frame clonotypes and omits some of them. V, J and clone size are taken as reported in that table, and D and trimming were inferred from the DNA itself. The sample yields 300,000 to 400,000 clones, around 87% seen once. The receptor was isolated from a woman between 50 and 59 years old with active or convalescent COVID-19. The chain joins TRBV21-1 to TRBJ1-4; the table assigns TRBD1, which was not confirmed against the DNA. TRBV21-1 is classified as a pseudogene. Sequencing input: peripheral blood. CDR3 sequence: CASSKAGCTGTGRINEKLFF. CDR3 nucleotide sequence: TGTGCCAGCAGCAAAGCTGGGTGCACCGGGACAGGAAGAATAAATGAAAAACTGTTTTTT.